This T cell receptor (beta chain) was captured in a study of OX40 agonist ivuxolimab in advanced cancers. Overall study: Every 2 weeks, patients got intravenous ivuxolimab at one of six dose levels (0.01-10 mg/kg). A partial response was reached by three patients: one with hepatocellular carcinoma and two with cutaneous melanoma. Study observations and caveats: On average, a greater number of expanded clones characterised CD8+ T cells relative to CD4+.

TCRdb's copy holds only in-frame clones and misses some; the assay was immunoSEQ multiplex PCR. Among 75,000 to 100,000 clones listed, about nine tenths were seen once. As for this clone: Antigen: not known.

Trimming took 4 bases from V and 6 from J; bases not matched to a gene: 3. The CDR3 contains 14 residues. Germline V gene sequence: CDR1 SGHTA, CDR2 FQGNSA. This specimen was CD4+ or CD8+ T cells sorted from blood, taken in a trial of the OX40 agonist ivuxolimab. The sequence was collected from an adult with an advanced solid tumor such as melanoma, head and neck, liver or kidney cancer. The chain combines TRBV7-2 with TRBJ1-4; TRBD1 agrees at 9 bases. The CDR3 here is CASSSQGAHEKLFF. CDR3 bases: TGTGCCAGCAGCTCACAGGGGGCGCATGAAAAACTGTTTTTT.